The 5 T cell receptor beta chains reported below all come from one sample, sequenced in a study of T cell responses to AZD1222 COVID-19 vaccine. Clones were sequenced by immunoSEQ multiplex PCR, and TCRdb holds only the in-frame ones, with some missing. The sample holds 250,000 or so clones; 80% to 95% are singletons and the top ten take less than 0.6%. This specimen consisted of peripheral blood, obtained on day 0 of AZD1222 vaccination. The origin of the receptors is an adult in good health.

V and J are TRBV7-2 and TRBJ2-5, with D possibly being TRBD2 (5 bases). This CDR3 region has 13 residues. Trimming left V 5 bases short and J 4 bases short, with 11 bases between. Germline CDR1 reads SGHTA; CDR2 reads FQGNSA. This chain's CDR3 is CASSLGIVETQYF. The CDR3 coding sequence is TGTGCCAGCAGCCTCGGGATAGTAGAGACCCAGTACTTC. The variable domain in full, completed from reference TRBV7-2 and TRBJ2-5, reads GAGVSQSPSNKVTEKGKDVELRCDPISGHTALYWYRQSLGQGLEFLIYFQGNSAPDKSGLPSDRFSAERTGGSVSTLTIQRTQQEDSAVYLCASSLGIVETQYFGPGTRLLVL.

The chain carries TRBV24-1 and TRBJ2-7; D may be TRBD1 (6 bases). CDR1 is KGHDR and CDR2 is SFDVKD in the germline V gene. This CDR3 spans 14 amino acids. V dropped 3 bases and J dropped 2 bases, with 10 bases sitting between them. CDR3 coding DNA: TGTGCCACCAGTGATGGGACACCCGCCTACGAGCAGTACTTC. Residues: CATSDGTPAYEQYF.

This sequence joins TRBV18 and TRBJ1-3, with a tentative D call TRBD1 (6 bases). Trimming cost V 6 bases and J 4 bases, with 16 bases left between them. Germline loops: CDR1 KGHSH, CDR2 LQKENI. The CDR3 totals 15 residues. In DNA, the CDR3 is TGTGCCAGCTCGCCAAACAGGGCGAGAGGAAACACCATATATTTT. Amino acids: CASSPNRARGNTIYF. The entire variable domain, with the rest obtained from reference TRBV18 and TRBJ1-3, is as follows: NAGVMQNPRHLVRRRGQEARLRCSPMKGHSHVYWYRQLPEEGLKFMVYLQKENIIDESGMPKERFSAEFPKEGPSILRIQQVVRGDSAAYFCASSPNRARGNTIYFGEGSWLTVV.

The chain carries TRBV6-5 and TRBJ2-7; 10 bases match TRBD1. CDR1 and CDR2 (germline): MNHEY, SVGAGI. This CDR3 is built from 15 residues. Unmatched junction bases numbered 12, after V lost 6 bases and J lost 7 bases. The CDR3 loop reads CASSPGTGEFGEQYF. In DNA, the CDR3 is TGTGCCAGCAGCCCCGGGACAGGGGAGTTTGGGGAGCAGTACTTC.

The chain recombines TRBV5-4 with TRBJ2-2; D may correspond to TRBD1 or TRBD2 (5 bases each). This CDR3 has 15 amino acids. V was clipped by 5 bases and J by 0 bases, with 11 bases between them. Germline lookup yields CDR1 SGHNT and CDR2 YYREEE (reference sequence). The CDR3 nucleotides are TGTGCCAGCAGTTCAAGGGACCCGAACACCGGGGAGCTGTTTTTT. This encodes CASSSRDPNTGELFF.